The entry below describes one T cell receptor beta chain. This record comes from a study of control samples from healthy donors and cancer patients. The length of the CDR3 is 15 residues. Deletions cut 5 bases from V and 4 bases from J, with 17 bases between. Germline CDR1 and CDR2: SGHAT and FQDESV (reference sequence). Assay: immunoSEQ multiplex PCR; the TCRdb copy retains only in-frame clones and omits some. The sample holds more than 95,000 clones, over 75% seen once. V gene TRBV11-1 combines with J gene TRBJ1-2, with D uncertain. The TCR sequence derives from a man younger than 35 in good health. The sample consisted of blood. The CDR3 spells CASSPPGSRVYGYTF. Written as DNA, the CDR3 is TGTGCCAGCAGCCCGCCGGGATCTCGTGTCTATGGCTACACCTTC.